Each of the 25 T cell receptor beta chains below was sequenced from the same sample in a study of blood T cells in healthy people across ages. Together with a sample-barcoded 5' primer, a J-beta primer mix was included in a second PCR lasting roughly 6 to 12 cycles. From the 5' RACE reads, TCRdb called clonotypes with MiXCR, one entry per CDR3 protein. Of fewer than 2,000,000 distinct CDR3 sequences in the sample, about 35% are singletons; the top ten hold about 11%. The specimen sequenced was blood. These receptors were collected from a woman in her 30s in good health.

In its sample, this clonotype was seen a few times. The chain combines TRBV7-9 with TRBJ2-6; D is undetermined. V gave up 4 bases and J gave up 0 bases, with 22 bases separating them. Per the germline V gene, CDR1 is SEHNR and CDR2 is FQNEAQ (reference sequence). The CDR3 totals 20 residues. The CDR3 DNA sequence: TGTGCCAGCAGCTCAGGATGGGCAGGCGAAACCAGCTCTGGGGCCAACGTCCTGACTTTC. Translated: CASSSGWAGETSSGANVLTF.

This clonotype was counted only a few times. The junction and the germline gene differ at one end; a read error may be behind it. This chain uses TRBV28 with TRBJ2-1; a possible D gene is TRBD1 (5 bases). The CDR3 length is 15 residues. Germline V gives CDR1 MDHEN, CDR2 SYDVKM. The CDR3 loop is CACSLVTEGNNEQFF. CDR3 sequence (DNA): TGTGCCTGCAGTTTAGTGACAGAAGGGAACAATGAGCAGTTCTTC.

The chain couples TRBV29-1 to TRBJ2-5; D perhaps matches TRBD1 (5 bases). CDR3 length equals 13 residues. Per germline, CDR1 SQVTM and CDR2 ANQGSEA. The germline V and J ends were trimmed by 6 bases and 11 bases, with 22 bases remaining between them. This chain's CDR3 is CSVATGPLAEQYF. The CDR3 DNA is TGCAGCGTGGCCACAGGACCCTTGGCGGAGCAGTACTTC.

This clonotype was seen only a few times. The gene calls are TRBV4-2 and TRBJ2-3, with a weak D call TRBD1 (5 bases). The V end was cut by 0 bases, the J end by 5 bases, with 6 bases between. The CDR3 extends over 13 amino acids. Germline CDR1 is LGHNA and CDR2 is YNFKEQ. Here the CDR3 reads CASSQDDRDTQYF. DNA of the CDR3: TGTGCCAGCAGCCAAGATGACAGAGATACGCAGTATTTT.

The V gene is TRBV7-8, the J gene TRBJ2-7, with D possibly TRBD1 on 5 matching bases. This CDR3 contains 19 residues. From germline, CDR1 is SGHVS and CDR2 FQNEAQ. V was clipped by 2 bases and J by 1 base, with 24 bases between them. CDR3 nucleotide sequence: TGTGCCAGCAGCTTATTGTTTCGGCTTCCGAGACAGAATTCCTACGAGCAGTACTTC. It translates to CASSLLFRLPRQNSYEQYF.

The rearrangement joins TRBV25-1 to TRBJ2-1, with TRBD2 matching 8 bases. CDR1 and CDR2 (germline): MGHDK, SYGVNS. This CDR3 is built from 14 residues. J was trimmed by 7 bases and V by 4 bases; bases with no gene match: 6. In nucleotides, the CDR3 is TGTGCCAGCAGTGGGGGGACTAGATCGAATGAGCAGTTCTTC. This translates into CASSGGTRSNEQFF.

This clonotype has more than one count but fewer than ten. The genes are TRBV4-1 and TRBJ2-2, with D perhaps TRBD1 (5 bases). This CDR3 has 13 amino acids. Trimming took 4 bases from V and 7 from J, leaving 10 bases between them. Germline V lookup: CDR1 MGHRA, CDR2 YSYEKL. The CDR3 loop reads CASSRGVGGELFF. CDR3 coding DNA: TGCGCCAGCAGCCGGGGCGTCGGCGGGGAGCTGTTTTTT.

This chain uses TRBV6-1 with TRBJ2-4; D not certain. Per the germline V gene, CDR1 is MNHNS and CDR2 is SASEGT. The CDR3 is 11 residues long. The V and J ends lost 7 bases and 13 bases respectively, with 14 bases between them. DNA for the CDR3: TGTGCCAGCACGGACGAGAATGAGCAGTACTTC. Its protein is CASTDENEQYF.

This clonotype was counted only a few times. This chain joins TRBV5-1 and TRBJ2-3; 9 positions agree with TRBD2. CDR3 length equals 15 residues. V dropped 0 bases and J dropped 5; count of bases not matched to a gene: 4. Germline CDR1 and CDR2: SGHRS and YFSETQ. The CDR3 sequence is CASSLGGRVEDTQYF. The CDR3 DNA reads TGCGCCAGCAGCTTGGGCGGGAGGGTTGAAGATACGCAGTATTTT.

This sequence joins TRBV7-2 and TRBJ1-4, with a possible D match to TRBD1 (5 bases). This CDR3 contains 16 residues. The V gene's germline CDR1 is SGHTA and CDR2 FQGNSA. V gave up 5 bases and J gave up 5 bases, with 18 bases separating them. The CDR3 nucleotides read TGTGCCAGCAGCCCTCGGCTTGGGGCGAGAAATGAAAAACTGTTTTTT. Its translation is CASSPRLGARNEKLFF.

In this sample, this clonotype turned up many times. The V and J genes are TRBV7-2 and TRBJ2-7, with 7 bases identical to TRBD2. CDR1 is SGHTA, CDR2 FQGNSA, per germline. Trimming removed 5 bases from V and 0 bases from J; junction bases left unmatched: 7. The CDR3 extends over 15 amino acids. CDR3 bases: TGTGCCAGCAGCCTAGAGCTAGCGGCCTCCTACGAGCAGTACTTC. Residues: CASSLELAASYEQYF.

This clonotype was observed once. The chain recombines TRBV12-3 or TRBV12-4 with TRBJ2-1; 9 nucleotides line up with TRBD1. This CDR3 spans 14 amino acids. J gave up 6 bases and V 9 bases, and 9 bases lay outside the gene matches. The CDR3 sequence is CASWRDREFNEQFF. As DNA, the CDR3 is TGTGCCAGTTGGCGGGACAGGGAATTCAATGAGCAGTTCTTC.

This clonotype was observed a handful of times. The chain carries TRBV20-1 and TRBJ2-5; perhaps D is TRBD1 or TRBD2 (6 bases each). The CDR3 sequence is 12 residues long. Germline CDR1 and CDR2: DFQATT and SNEGSKA (reference sequence). The V end was cut by 6 bases, the J end by 4 bases, with 12 bases between. The chain's CDR3 is CSAWGAGETQYF. CDR3 nucleotide sequence: TGCAGTGCCTGGGGGGCGGGAGAGACCCAGTACTTC.

Notes on this clonotype: One end of the junction is discordant with germline, which a read error may explain. The V and J genes are TRBV20-1 and TRBJ1-6, with D perhaps matching TRBD1 (6 bases). The V gene's germline CDR1 is DFQATT and CDR2 SNEGSKA (reference sequence). This CDR3 contains 14 residues. The CDR3 protein is CSARGKTGVEPRHF. The DNA of the CDR3 is TGCAGTGCTAGAGGCAAGACAGGAGTGGAACCCCGCCACTTT.

This clonotype was seen only a few times. This chain links TRBV9 with TRBJ2-1; unclear D gene. V lost 0 bases and J 0 bases, leaving 19 bases between the germline ends. CDR3 length equals 19 residues. The germline CDR1 and CDR2 sequences are SGDLS and YYNGEE. The CDR3 bases are TGTGCCAGCAGCGTAGAATGGGTTAGAGGCGCAAGCTCCTACAATGAGCAGTTCTTC. Translation gives CASSVEWVRGASSYNEQFF. The variable domain in full, completed from reference TRBV9 and TRBJ2-1, reads DSGVTQTPKHLITATGQRVTLRCSPRSGDLSVYWYQQSLDQGLQFLIQYYNGEERAKGNILERFSAQQFPDLHSELNLSSLELGDSALYFCASSVEWVRGASSYNEQFFGPGTRLTVL.

The chain employs TRBV20-1 and TRBJ2-1; TRBD2 matches 14 bases. The V segment lost 6 bases and the J segment 4 bases; nucleotides outside the gene matches: 11. Germline assignment: CDR1 DFQATT and CDR2 SNEGSKA (reference sequence). The CDR3 is 17 residues long. The CDR3 loop reads CSAQTSGREGWYNEQFF. The DNA for the CDR3 is TGCAGTGCCCAGACTAGCGGGAGGGAGGGTTGGTACAATGAGCAGTTCTTC.

This clonotype came up a few times. A read error may explain this, as a much larger clone is one base away. The V and J genes are TRBV3-1 and TRBJ2-4; 10 nucleotides align to TRBD1. The J call may be wrong; the DNA end is better matched by TRBJ2-7. The CDR3 covers 14 residues. The germline gives CDR1 LGHDT, CDR2 YNNKEL (reference sequence). DNA for the CDR3: TGTGCCAGCAGCCAAGCCGGGACAGGGGCCGAGCAGTACTTC. It yields the protein CASSQAGTGAEQYF.

This clonotype was detected a few times. This CDR3 reads CASSELGSGNSYEQYF. The CDR3 DNA sequence: TGTGCCAGCAGTGAATTGGGTAGCGGGAACTCCTACGAGCAGTACTTC. The chain employs TRBV25-1 and TRBJ2-7, with 8 bases matching TRBD2. Germline values: CDR1 MGHDK, CDR2 SYGVNS. There are 16 residues in the CDR3. V lost 1 base and J lost 0; bases outside the gene matches: 5.

V and J are TRBV5-1 and TRBJ2-5, with 9 bases aligning to TRBD2. Trimming took 2 bases from V and 11 from J; bases not matched to a gene: 10. Germline lookup yields CDR1 SGHRS and CDR2 YFSETQ. CDR3 length: 14 residues. The CDR3 coding sequence is TGCGCCAGCAGCTTCTGGCGGGAGGGGAATGAGCAGTACTTC. The encoded protein is CASSFWREGNEQYF.

This clonotype showed up many times. The junction shows a germline mismatch at one end, possibly a read error. The chain joins TRBV5-1 to TRBJ2-1, with TRBD2 matching over 8 bases. This CDR3 has 16 amino acids. Germline V CDR1 and CDR2: SGHRS, YFSETQ. The CDR3 reads CASSLGSGGSYNEQFF. Here the CDR3 DNA reads TGTGCCAGCAGCTTAGGGAGCGGGGGTTCCTACAATGAGCAGTTCTTC.

CDR3 in DNA: TGTGCCAGCAGCACGGGACAGGGGACACAAGAGACCCAGTACTTC. It encodes CASSTGQGTQETQYF. This chain uses TRBV7-9 with TRBJ2-5, with TRBD1 matching 10 bases. There are 15 residues in the CDR3. In germline, CDR1 is SEHNR, CDR2 FQNEAQ (reference sequence). The V and J ends lost 5 bases and 2 bases, in that order; junction bases with no gene match: 5.

This clonotype came up once. The chain joins TRBV9 to TRBJ1-1, with a possible D match to TRBD1 (5 bases). V was pared by 4 bases and J by 1 base, with 11 bases between. In germline, CDR1 is SGDLS, CDR2 YYNGEE. This CDR3 region has 14 residues. CDR3 amino acids: CASSLQQANTEAFF. CDR3 sequence (DNA): TGTGCCAGCAGCCTCCAACAGGCGAACACTGAAGCTTTCTTT.

V gene TRBV12-3 or TRBV12-4 combines with J gene TRBJ1-6; TRBD1 aligns across 9 bases. V trimming: 3 bases; J trimming: 11 bases; junction bases outside the gene matches: 11. The CDR3 sequence is 16 residues long. CDR3 protein: CASSLEGTGLTAPLHF. Written as DNA, the CDR3 is TGTGCCAGCAGTTTGGAGGGGACAGGGCTAACAGCACCCCTCCACTTT.

CDR3 in DNA: TGTGCCACCTTAGACAGGGGGCTGGCTGAAGCTTTCTTT. Its translation: CATLDRGLAEAFF. The chain joins TRBV28 to TRBJ1-1; 10 nucleotides match TRBD1. V shed 10 bases, J shed 6 bases, and the junction held 8 bases outside the gene matches. The CDR3 loop spans 13 amino acids. Germline V gene sequence: CDR1 MDHEN, CDR2 SYDVKM. The full variable domain, rest sourced from reference TRBV28 and TRBJ1-1, is DVKVTQSSRYLVKRTGEKVFLECVQDMDHENMFWYRQDPGLGLRLIYFSYDVKMKEKGDIPEGYSVSREKKERFSLILESASTNQTSMYLCATLDRGLAEAFFGQGTRLTVV.

The chain links TRBV6-1 to TRBJ2-7; D call uncertain. V gave up 1 base and J gave up 0 bases, with 10 bases separating them. CDR1 and CDR2 from the germline V gene are MNHNS and SASEGT. This CDR3 comprises 15 residues. The CDR3 reads CASSEVLSSSYEQYF. CDR3 DNA: TGTGCCAGCAGTGAAGTTCTGTCGAGCTCCTACGAGCAGTACTTC.